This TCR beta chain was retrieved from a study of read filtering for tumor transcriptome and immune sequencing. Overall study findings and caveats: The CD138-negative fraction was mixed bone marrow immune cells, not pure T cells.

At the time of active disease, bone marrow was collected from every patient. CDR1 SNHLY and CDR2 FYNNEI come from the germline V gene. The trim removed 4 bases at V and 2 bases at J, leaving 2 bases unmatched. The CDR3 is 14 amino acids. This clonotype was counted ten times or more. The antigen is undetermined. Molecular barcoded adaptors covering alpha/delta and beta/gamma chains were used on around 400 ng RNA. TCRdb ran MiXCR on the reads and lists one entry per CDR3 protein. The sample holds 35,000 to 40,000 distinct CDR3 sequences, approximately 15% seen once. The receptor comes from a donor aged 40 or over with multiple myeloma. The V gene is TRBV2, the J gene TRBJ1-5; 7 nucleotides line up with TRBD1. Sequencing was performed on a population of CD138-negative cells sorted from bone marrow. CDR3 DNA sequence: TGTGCCAGCAGTGGACAGGGAGGCAATCAGCCCCAGCATTTT. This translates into CASSGQGGNQPQHF.